This entry lists 10 T cell receptor beta chains sequenced from one sample in a study of T cell responses to AZD1222 COVID-19 vaccine. Data came from immunoSEQ multiplex PCR; TCRdb stores just in-frame clones and leaves some out. The profile covers under 150,000 clones, with roughly 92% appearing a single time and around 1.1% taken by the ten largest. This material consisted of peripheral blood, taken 28 days after the second AZD1222 dose. The receptors were gathered from an adult who received the AZD1222 COVID-19 vaccine.

The gene calls are TRBV7-2 and TRBJ1-5, with D unresolved. CDR1 and CDR2 (germline): SGHTA, FQGNSA. Trimming shortened V by 1 base and J by 5 bases, and 9 bases separated the two germline ends. The CDR3 is 14 residues long. In DNA, the CDR3 is TGTGCCAGCAGCTTAGAAGTGATCGATCAGCCCCAGCATTTT. Amino acids: CASSLEVIDQPQHF.

The chain links TRBV4-2 to TRBJ1-1; D may be TRBD1 (5 bases). Trimming stripped 6 bases from V and 8 bases from J, with 10 bases between. Germline loops: CDR1 LGHNA, CDR2 YNFKEQ. This CDR3 is 11 amino acids long. The CDR3 nucleotides are TGTGCCAGCAGGATTAGGGGCGAAGCTTTCTTT. The encoded protein is CASRIRGEAFF.

The rearrangement uses TRBV25-1 and TRBJ2-1; TRBD2 matches 13 bases. V lost 3 bases to trimming and J lost 7 bases; unmatched junction nucleotides: 9. The CDR3 spans 17 residues. The germline V gene has CDR1 MGHDK and CDR2 SYGVNS. CDR3 sequence: CASSDSTRTSGGNEQFF. CDR3 DNA sequence: TGTGCCAGCAGTGATTCCACTCGGACTAGCGGGGGAAATGAGCAGTTCTTC.

The CDR3 sequence is CASSIGAGYNGYTF. The CDR3 DNA reads as TGTGCCAGTAGTATTGGGGCAGGGTATAATGGCTACACCTTC. The chain carries TRBV19 and TRBJ1-2; possible D gene TRBD1, 5 bases. Per germline, CDR1 LNHDA and CDR2 SQIVND (reference sequence). The CDR3 consists of 14 residues. V was shortened by 3 bases and J by 6 bases, with 14 bases between the two germline ends.

This clone showed up just once. This chain links TRBV7-6 with TRBJ1-1; TRBD1 agrees at 7 bases. V lost 5 bases, J lost 1 base, and 4 bases stayed unmatched. Germline V gene data show CDR1 as SGHVS and CDR2 as FNYEAQ. The CDR3 runs to 14 residues. The CDR3 loop is CASSHGQANTEAFF. The CDR3 DNA reads as TGTGCCAGCAGCCACGGACAGGCGAACACTGAAGCTTTCTTT.

The rearrangement joins TRBV7-3 to TRBJ1-2; D gene uncertain. Trimming took off 4 bases at V and 6 bases at J, with 12 bases between the two ends. CDR1 is SGHTA and CDR2 is FQGTGA in the germline V gene. The CDR3 is made up of 13 amino acids. The CDR3 nucleotides read TGTGCCAGCAGCTCTTCAGGTGGGAATGGCTACACCTTC. It yields the protein CASSSSGGNGYTF.

The gene calls are TRBV11-3 and TRBJ2-7; unclear D gene. This CDR3 contains 13 residues. Germline lookup yields CDR1 SGHNT and CDR2 YENEEA. V lost 3 bases to trimming and J lost 2 bases, with 8 bases between them. CDR3 bases: TGTGCCAGCAGCTTGAGTGACACCTACGAGCAGTACTTC. Translating gives CASSLSDTYEQYF.

The chain combines TRBV5-1 with TRBJ1-1, with D unresolved. With 2 bases removed from V and 3 bases from J, the gap between germline ends came to 8 bases. The CDR3 sequence is 13 residues long. Per the germline V gene, CDR1 is SGHRS and CDR2 is YFSETQ. The CDR3 bases are TGCGCCAGCAGCTTCACAGCGGACACTGAAGCTTTCTTT. This encodes CASSFTADTEAFF. The full variable domain, in which reference TRBV5-1 and TRBJ1-1 provide the parts outside the CDR3, is KAGVTQTPRYLIKTRGQQVTLSCSPISGHRSVSWYQQTPGQGLQFLFEYFSETQRNKGNFPGRFSGRQFSNSRSEMNVSTLELGDSALYLCASSFTADTEAFFGQGTRLTVV.

This clone was detected only a few times. The gene calls are TRBV7-8 and TRBJ2-5; D gene unclear. The V gene's germline CDR1 is SGHVS and CDR2 FQNEAQ. The CDR3 runs to 13 residues. V lost 0 bases and J lost 5, with 7 bases in between. CDR3 nucleotide sequence: TGTGCCAGCAGCTTAGCGTACGTGGAGACCCAGTACTTC. Translated, it gives CASSLAYVETQYF.

The chain combines TRBV19 with TRBJ1-4; TRBD1 is a possible D gene (5 bases). This CDR3 comprises 13 residues. V gave up 7 bases and J gave up 4 bases, with 10 bases separating them. CDR1 is LNHDA, CDR2 SQIVND, per germline (reference sequence). The CDR3 DNA is TGTGCCAGTAAAAGAGGGGTTAATGAAAAACTGTTTTTT. It is translated as CASKRGVNEKLFF.